This T cell receptor beta chain was captured in a study of cytomegalovirus exposure and HLA in healthy donors. Study-level information: Genotyping showed roughly 83% of hundreds of donors falling in the Caucasian-associated ancestry cluster.

60 Vbeta and 13 Jbeta primers were used in PCR. Generated by immunoSEQ multiplex PCR, the TCRdb table keeps only in-frame clones and is missing some. The table lists about 130,000 clones, roughly 80% of them singletons, with approximately 1.6% in the top ten. After removal of 0 bases from V and 4 bases from J, the junction contained 7 bases not matched to a gene. This CDR3 comprises 17 residues. Concerning this clone itself: The antigen remains undetermined.

Notes on the study in general: It was confirmed in vitro that a few of the CMV-associated chains were specific for CMV antigens. With DRB1 most and HLA-C fewest, TCR association rates differed between HLA loci in a later analysis.

Healthy donors of bone marrow made up the group. The rearrangement links TRBV23-1 to TRBJ1-4; 8 bases line up with TRBD1. TRBV23-1 qualifies as an ORF whose function is uncertain. Sequenced sample: PBMCs. The origin of this receptor is a female donor in good health and CMV-seronegative. Written as DNA, the CDR3 is TGCGCCAGCAGTCAATCCCCCCAGGGGGCTTGTAATGAAAAACTGTTTTTT. It yields the protein CASSQSPQGACNEKLFF.